A single sample is the source of the 30 T cell receptor beta chains below, sequenced in a study of T cell changes during pregnancy in multiple sclerosis. Some clones are missing from TCRdb's copy, which holds only in-frame ones; the method was immunoSEQ multiplex PCR. The sample lists roughly 51,000 clones, about nine tenths occurring once. The sample consisted of CD4+ T cells from peripheral blood mononuclear cells, taken after pregnancy. These receptors all come from a female donor in good health, enrolled as a control in a pregnancy study.

V and J are TRBV6-5 and TRBJ2-3; 13 nucleotides agree with TRBD2. The germline V gene encodes CDR1 MNHEY and CDR2 SVGAGI. The CDR3 has 15 amino acids. V lost 6 bases and J lost 7; bases outside the gene matches: 7. Here the CDR3 DNA reads TGTGCCAGCAGCCGGACTAGCGGGGGCAAAAATACGCAGTATTTT. It specifies CASSRTSGGKNTQYF.

The rearrangement uses TRBV6-6 and TRBJ2-1, with a possible D match to TRBD1 (5 bases). Trimming stripped 8 bases from V and 8 bases from J, with 13 bases between. In germline, CDR1 is MNHNY, CDR2 SVGAGI (reference sequence). The CDR3 totals 12 residues. The CDR3 nucleotides are TGTGCCAGCGGGAAGCCAGGGTATGAGCAGTTCTTC. It translates to CASGKPGYEQFF.

V and J are TRBV21-1 and TRBJ1-1; TRBD1 is the table's D call, not checked against the DNA. TRBV21-1 is termed a pseudogene. CDR3 length: 13 residues. The CDR3 DNA reads TGTGCCAGCAACGACAGGGGGAACACTGAAGCTTTCTTT. It encodes CASNDRGNTEAFF.

This rearrangement joins TRBV29-1 to TRBJ1-2; TRBD1 matches 7 bases. CDR1 and CDR2 from the germline V gene are SQVTM and ANQGSEA. The J segment lost 8 bases and the V segment lost 5 bases, leaving 17 bases of the junction unmatched. The CDR3 extends over 15 amino acids. The CDR3 protein is CSVPHSAKGARGYTF. The CDR3 DNA sequence: TGCAGCGTTCCCCACTCCGCGAAGGGGGCACGAGGCTACACCTTC.

This chain uses TRBV7-9 with TRBJ1-2; TRBD1 aligns across 12 bases. Germline V gene data show CDR1 as SEHNR and CDR2 as FQNEAQ (reference sequence). J was trimmed by 5 bases and V by 5 bases; bases with no gene match: 6. The CDR3 extends over 15 amino acids. CDR3 protein: CASSLGQGAQYGYTF. The CDR3 DNA follows: TGTGCCAGCAGCCTGGGACAGGGGGCGCAATATGGCTACACCTTC. The full variable domain, its missing parts supplied by reference TRBV7-9 and TRBJ1-2, is DTGVSQNPRHKITKRGQNVTFRCDPISEHNRLYWYRQTLGQGPEFLTYFQNEAQLEKSRLLSDRFSAERPKGSFSTLEIQRTEQGDSAMYLCASSLGQGAQYGYTFGSGTRLTVV.

The chain carries TRBV6-6 and TRBJ1-1; 10 positions match TRBD1. The V gene end was trimmed by 9 bases and the J gene end by 3 bases; junction bases not matched to a gene: 4. In germline, CDR1 is MNHNY, CDR2 SVGAGI (reference sequence). The CDR3 runs to 13 residues. The CDR3 spells CASRGTGDTEAFF. CDR3 nucleotide sequence: TGTGCCAGTAGGGGGACAGGGGACACTGAAGCTTTCTTT.

The V call is TRBV9, the J call TRBJ2-6; 8 positions agree with TRBD1. CDR3 length: 18 residues. Unmatched junction bases numbered 9, after V lost 4 bases and J lost 0 bases. Germline CDR1 reads SGDLS; CDR2 reads YYNGEE. CDR3 nucleotide sequence: TGTGCCAGCAGCCCGGGGGACAGGAAAAACTCTGGGGCCAACGTCCTGACTTTC. It translates to CASSPGDRKNSGANVLTF.

This clone showed up just a few times. This chain links TRBV5-8 with TRBJ1-4; D ambiguous. The CDR3 covers 15 residues. From germline, CDR1 is SGHTS and CDR2 YDEGEE. Trimming cost V 5 bases and J 0 bases, with 11 bases left between them. For the CDR3, the DNA is TGTGCCAGCAGGTTTCAAACAGCAACTAATGAAAAACTGTTTTTT. As protein: CASRFQTATNEKLFF.

The chain carries TRBV6-6 and TRBJ1-1; 8 nucleotides agree with TRBD1. With V trimmed by 6 bases and J by 1 base, 4 bases remained unmatched. The CDR3 runs to 14 residues. Germline assignment: CDR1 MNHNY and CDR2 SVGAGI (reference sequence). CDR3 sequence reads: CASSTGQGNTEAFF. CDR3 DNA: TGTGCCAGCAGCACCGGACAGGGGAACACTGAAGCTTTCTTT.

The chain combines TRBV4-1 with TRBJ1-1; 7 positions match TRBD1. The V gene end was trimmed by 7 bases and the J gene end by 1 base; junction bases not matched to a gene: 6. The V gene's germline CDR1 is MGHRA and CDR2 YSYEKL. There are 14 residues in the CDR3. The CDR3 is CASTPTGRNTEAFF. As DNA, the CDR3 is TGCGCCAGCACCCCGACAGGGAGGAACACTGAAGCTTTCTTT.

The gene calls are TRBV28 and TRBJ2-7, with TRBD1 matching over 7 bases. This CDR3 has 16 residues. V shed 2 bases, J shed 5 bases, and the junction held 12 bases outside the gene matches. Germline assignment: CDR1 MDHEN and CDR2 SYDVKM. CDR3 loop: CASSLVGRQGKNEQYF. The CDR3 DNA sequence: TGTGCCAGCAGTTTAGTAGGGAGACAGGGAAAGAACGAGCAGTACTTC.

The chain recombines TRBV28 with TRBJ2-7, with 7 bases that match TRBD1. The CDR3 is 15 residues long. V lost 6 bases and J lost 2; bases outside the gene matches: 10. Germline lookup yields CDR1 MDHEN and CDR2 SYDVKM. As DNA, the CDR3 is TGTGCCAGCAGACCAAGACAGGGTTGGGCCTACGAGCAGTACTTC. It translates to CASRPRQGWAYEQYF.

V usage is TRBV19 and J usage is TRBJ2-7; a possible D gene is TRBD1 (6 bases). Germline V gene lookup returns CDR1 LNHDA and CDR2 SQIVND (reference sequence). The germline V and J ends were trimmed by 5 bases and 6 bases, with 17 bases remaining between them. The CDR3 runs to 14 residues. CDR3 region: CASSFIRGSGEQYF. DNA of the CDR3: TGTGCCAGTAGTTTCATCAGGGGTTCGGGCGAGCAGTACTTC. Variable domain in full (rest from reference TRBV19 and TRBJ2-7): DGGITQSPKYLFRKEGQNVTLSCEQNLNHDAMYWYRQDPGQGLRLIYYSQIVNDFQKGDIAEGYSVSREKKESFPLTVTSAQKNPTAFYLCASSFIRGSGEQYFGPGTRLTVT.

This chain uses TRBV28 with TRBJ1-1; 7 bases are shared with TRBD1. V lost 1 base and J lost 6; bases outside the gene matches: 8. Per germline, CDR1 MDHEN and CDR2 SYDVKM. This CDR3 is 15 amino acids long. The CDR3 nucleotides read TGTGCCAGCAGTTTATCCATGACAGGGAAGGCTGAAGCTTTCTTT. This encodes CASSLSMTGKAEAFF. The variable domain in full, with the rest retrieved from reference TRBV28 and TRBJ1-1, is DVKVTQSSRYLVKRTGEKVFLECVQDMDHENMFWYRQDPGLGLRLIYFSYDVKMKEKGDIPEGYSVSREKKERFSLILESASTNQTSMYLCASSLSMTGKAEAFFGQGTRLTVV.

The V gene is TRBV11-3, the J gene TRBJ2-3; TRBD2 is a possible D gene (6 bases). The V end was cut by 5 bases, the J end by 0 bases, with 15 bases between. The CDR3 has 16 residues. Looked up from germline, CDR1 is SGHNT and CDR2 is YENEEA. CDR3 coding DNA: TGTGCCAGCAGCCCCGAGAGCGGGTTAAGCACAGATACGCAGTATTTT. Its translation is CASSPESGLSTDTQYF.

This sequence joins TRBV2 and TRBJ1-2, with 9 nucleotides matching TRBD1. The CDR3 sequence is 15 residues long. The V gene's germline CDR1 is SNHLY and CDR2 FYNNEI. V shed 5 bases, J shed 2 bases, and the junction held 6 bases outside the gene matches. This chain's CDR3 is CASSRTGASNYGYTF. CDR3 nucleotide sequence: TGTGCCAGCAGTCGGACAGGGGCTTCCAACTATGGCTACACCTTC. The full variable domain, its missing parts supplied by reference TRBV2 and TRBJ1-2, is EPEVTQTPSHQVTQMGQEVILRCVPISNHLYFYWYRQILGQKVEFLVSFYNNEISEKSEIFDDQFSVERPDGSNFTLKIRSTKLEDSAMYFCASSRTGASNYGYTFGSGTRLTVV.

The chain couples TRBV28 to TRBJ1-2; 8 bases are a match to TRBD1. Looked up from germline, CDR1 is MDHEN and CDR2 is SYDVKM. V shed 4 bases and J 6 bases; nucleotides not matched to a gene: 4. The CDR3 covers 13 residues. As DNA, the CDR3 is TGTGCCAGCAGTTCGGGACAGGTGGATGGCTACACCTTC. Its translation: CASSSGQVDGYTF.

This clone has more than one count but fewer than ten. The chain links TRBV9 to TRBJ2-3; 9 positions agree with TRBD2. The CDR3 is made up of 16 amino acids. Germline values: CDR1 SGDLS, CDR2 YYNGEE. V lost 0 bases and J lost 9; bases outside the gene matches: 11. The DNA for the CDR3 is TGTGCCAGCAGCGTAGTGGCGGGGGGGCCTTCGCAAACGCAGTATTTT. Protein product: CASSVVAGGPSQTQYF.

This chain links TRBV11-2 with TRBJ1-2, with D possibly being TRBD1 (6 bases). V lost 1 base to trimming and J lost 5 bases, with 17 bases between them. The CDR3 extends over 16 amino acids. In germline, CDR1 is SGHAT, CDR2 FQNNGV. CDR3 residues: CASSLGRTATSYGYTF. CDR3 coding DNA: TGTGCCAGCAGCTTAGGAAGGACAGCCACATCGTATGGCTACACCTTC.

The chain recombines TRBV7-9 with TRBJ1-2, with 8 bases aligning to TRBD1. The CDR3 is 14 residues long. Germline assignment: CDR1 SEHNR and CDR2 FQNEAQ (reference sequence). V shed 5 bases and J 8 bases; nucleotides not matched to a gene: 10. The CDR3 loop reads CASSHEGQASGYTF. CDR3 nucleotides: TGTGCCAGCAGCCATGAGGGACAGGCGTCCGGCTACACCTTC.

The CDR3 DNA is TGTGCCAGCAGTGGAGACAGGGTTGGTGGTGGCTACACCTTC. Protein product: CASSGDRVGGGYTF. This chain joins TRBV2 and TRBJ1-2; 7 nucleotides match TRBD1. This CDR3 comprises 14 residues. J was trimmed by 7 bases and V by 4 bases; bases with no gene match: 9. CDR1 SNHLY and CDR2 FYNNEI come from the germline V gene.

The rearrangement uses TRBV9 and TRBJ1-5, with a possible D match to TRBD1 (5 bases). V was cut by 4 bases and J by 5 bases, with 16 bases left in between. The germline V gene has CDR1 SGDLS and CDR2 YYNGEE. The CDR3 consists of 15 residues. CDR3 protein: CASSPSPRGDQPQHF. CDR3 DNA: TGTGCCAGCAGCCCGAGCCCTAGGGGCGATCAGCCCCAGCATTTT.

This chain links TRBV10-2 with TRBJ2-3; D is possibly TRBD2 (6 bases). Trimming shortened V by 8 bases and J by 2 bases, and 14 bases separated the two germline ends. The CDR3 loop spans 14 amino acids. Germline V gene data show CDR1 as WSHSY and CDR2 as SAAADI. This chain's CDR3 is CASGSGRPTDTQYF. CDR3 nucleotides: TGCGCCAGCGGCTCGGGGAGGCCCACAGATACGCAGTATTTT.

V gene TRBV6-5 combines with J gene TRBJ1-4; D remains unclear. Germline CDR1 and CDR2: MNHEY and SVGAGI. The CDR3 sequence is 13 residues long. V was clipped by 6 bases and J by 4 bases, with 9 bases between them. CDR3 sequence: CASSRVLNEKLFF. The CDR3 DNA reads as TGTGCCAGCAGCCGGGTCCTTAATGAAAAACTGTTTTTT.

The chain combines TRBV4-2 with TRBJ2-2, with a weak D call TRBD2 (7 bases). This CDR3 is built from 18 residues. Germline lookup yields CDR1 LGHNA and CDR2 YNFKEQ. Between the trimmed V and J ends, which lost 0 bases and 0 bases, there was a span of 14 bases. The CDR3 nucleotides read TGTGCCAGCAGCCAAGAGATTACGGGGGGCACGAACACCGGGGAGCTGTTTTTT. Protein product: CASSQEITGGTNTGELFF.

The gene calls are TRBV27 and TRBJ1-2; 9 bases are a match to TRBD1. Germline values: CDR1 MNHEY, CDR2 SMNVEV (reference sequence). The CDR3 sequence is 14 residues long. The J segment lost 1 base and the V segment lost 8 bases, leaving 5 bases of the junction unmatched. The CDR3 DNA sequence: TGTGCCAGCTCAACGGGACAGGGTAACTATGGCTACACCTTC. This encodes CASSTGQGNYGYTF.

The chain employs TRBV5-8 and TRBJ2-7; D perhaps matches TRBD2 (5 bases). Per germline, CDR1 SGHTS and CDR2 YDEGEE. V shed 5 bases and J shed 2 bases, with 14 bases lying between them. The CDR3 contains 14 residues. The CDR3 region is CASSPGVYAYEQYF. CDR3 sequence (DNA): TGTGCCAGCAGTCCCGGGGTTTATGCCTACGAGCAGTACTTC.

This chain uses TRBV5-8 with TRBJ1-6; a possible D gene is TRBD1 (6 bases). Deletions cut 4 bases from V and 9 bases from J, with 11 bases between. This CDR3 has 13 amino acids. Germline V gives CDR1 SGHTS, CDR2 YDEGEE. This CDR3 is CASSRDIGSPLHF. The CDR3 bases are TGTGCCAGCAGCCGGGACATAGGTTCACCCCTCCACTTT.

The chain couples TRBV10-3 to TRBJ1-4; possibly TRBD1 for D (5 bases). Trimming removed 3 bases from V and 7 bases from J, with 12 bases in between. This CDR3 is built from 14 residues. Looked up from germline, CDR1 is ENHRY and CDR2 is SYGVKD. CDR3 coding DNA: TGTGCCATCAGTGATAGGGCCCAGGGTGAAAAACTGTTTTTT. Encoded protein: CAISDRAQGEKLFF.

CDR3: CASSYSQGSSYEQYF. CDR3 DNA sequence: TGTGCCAGCAGTTACTCGCAGGGAAGCTCCTACGAGCAGTACTTC. This chain connects TRBV6-5 to TRBJ2-7, with D possibly matching TRBD1 (5 bases). In germline, CDR1 is MNHEY, CDR2 SVGAGI. This CDR3 region has 15 residues. The V gene lost 0 bases and the J gene lost 0 bases, with 9 bases spanning the gap.